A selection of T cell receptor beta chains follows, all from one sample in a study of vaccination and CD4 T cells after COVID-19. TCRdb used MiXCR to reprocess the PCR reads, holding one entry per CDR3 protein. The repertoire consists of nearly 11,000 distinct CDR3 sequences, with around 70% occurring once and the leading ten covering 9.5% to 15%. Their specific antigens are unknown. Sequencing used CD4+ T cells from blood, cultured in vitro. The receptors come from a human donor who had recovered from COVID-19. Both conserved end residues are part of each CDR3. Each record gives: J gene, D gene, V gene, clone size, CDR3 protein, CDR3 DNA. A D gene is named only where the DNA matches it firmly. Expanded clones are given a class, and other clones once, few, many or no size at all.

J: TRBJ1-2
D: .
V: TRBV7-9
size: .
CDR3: CASSRGQTGGGYTF
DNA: TGTGCCAGCAGCCGAGGACAGACAGGCGGTGGCTACACCTTC

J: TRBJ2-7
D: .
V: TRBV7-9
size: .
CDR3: CASSPGTYEQYF
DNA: TGTGCCAGCAGCCCCGGGACCTACGAGCAGTACTTC

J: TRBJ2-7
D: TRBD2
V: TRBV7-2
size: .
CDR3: CASSLTSGRAGYEQYF
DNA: TGTGCCAGCAGCTTGACCAGCGGGAGGGCCGGGTACGAGCAGTACTTC

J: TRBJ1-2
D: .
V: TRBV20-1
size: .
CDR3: CSGGSFNYGYTF
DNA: TGCAGTGGCGGGAGCTTTAACTATGGCTACACCTTC

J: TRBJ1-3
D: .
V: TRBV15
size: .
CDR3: CATSRDLPAGNTIYF
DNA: TGTGCCACCAGCAGAGATCTTCCTGCTGGAAACACCATATATTTT

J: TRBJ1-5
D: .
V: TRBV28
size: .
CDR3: CASIKGGGGGQPQHF
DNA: TGTGCCAGCATCAAGGGTGGGGGAGGGGGTCAGCCCCAGCATTTT

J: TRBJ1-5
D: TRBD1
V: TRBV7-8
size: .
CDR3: CASSSGQGGRGNQPQHF
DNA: TGTGCCAGCAGCTCAGGACAGGGGGGACGGGGCAATCAGCCCCAGCATTTT

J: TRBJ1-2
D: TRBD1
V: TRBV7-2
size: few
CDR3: CASSQQGGQQYGYTF
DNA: TGTGCCAGCAGCCAACAAGGGGGACAGCAATATGGCTACACCTTC

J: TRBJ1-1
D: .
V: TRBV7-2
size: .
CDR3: CASSFFQGTEAFF
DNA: TGTGCCAGCAGCTTTTTCCAGGGGACTGAAGCTTTCTTT

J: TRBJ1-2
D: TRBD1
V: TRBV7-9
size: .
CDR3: CASSPQGASGYTF
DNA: TGTGCCAGCAGCCCCCAGGGGGCGAGCGGCTACACCTTC

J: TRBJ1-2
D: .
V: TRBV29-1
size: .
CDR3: CSGSGNYGYTF
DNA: TGCAGCGGAAGCGGGAACTATGGCTACACCTTC

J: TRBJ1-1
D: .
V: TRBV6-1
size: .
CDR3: CASTIDGRNTEAFF
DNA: TGTGCCAGCACCATCGACGGGAGAAACACTGAAGCTTTCTTT

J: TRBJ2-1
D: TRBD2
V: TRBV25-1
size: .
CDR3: CASRRSGRANEQFF
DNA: TGTGCCAGCAGAAGGAGCGGGAGGGCCAATGAGCAGTTCTTC

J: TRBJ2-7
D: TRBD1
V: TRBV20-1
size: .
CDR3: CSVQGGSKNYEQYF
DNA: TGCAGTGTACAAGGGGGCTCTAAAAACTACGAGCAGTACTTC

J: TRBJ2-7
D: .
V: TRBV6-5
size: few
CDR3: CASSFLDGTYEQYF
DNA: TGTGCCAGCAGTTTCCTGGACGGGACCTACGAGCAGTACTTC